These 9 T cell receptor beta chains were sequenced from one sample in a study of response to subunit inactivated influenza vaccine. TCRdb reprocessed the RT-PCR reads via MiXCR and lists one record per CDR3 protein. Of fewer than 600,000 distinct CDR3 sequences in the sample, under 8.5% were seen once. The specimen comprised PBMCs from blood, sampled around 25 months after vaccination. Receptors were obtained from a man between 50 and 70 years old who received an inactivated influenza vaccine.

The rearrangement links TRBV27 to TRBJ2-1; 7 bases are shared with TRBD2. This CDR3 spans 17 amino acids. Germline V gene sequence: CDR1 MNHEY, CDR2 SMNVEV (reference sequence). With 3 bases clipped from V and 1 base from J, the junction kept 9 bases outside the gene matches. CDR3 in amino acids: CASSFLLGRGSYNEQFF. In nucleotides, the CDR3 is TGTGCCAGCAGTTTTCTCCTAGGGCGGGGGTCCTACAATGAGCAGTTCTTC.

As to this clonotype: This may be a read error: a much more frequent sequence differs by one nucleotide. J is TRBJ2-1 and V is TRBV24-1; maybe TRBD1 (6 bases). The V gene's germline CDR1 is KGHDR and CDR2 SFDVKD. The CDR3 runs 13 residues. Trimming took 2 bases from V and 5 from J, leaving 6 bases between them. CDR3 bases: TGTGCCACCAGTGATTCAGGGGACAATGAGCAGTTCTTC. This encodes CATSDSGDNEQFF.

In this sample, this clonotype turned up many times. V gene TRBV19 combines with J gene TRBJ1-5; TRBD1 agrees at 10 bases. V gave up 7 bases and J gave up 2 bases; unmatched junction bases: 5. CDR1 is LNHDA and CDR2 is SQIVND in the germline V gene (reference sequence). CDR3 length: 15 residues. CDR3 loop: CASNDRGQRNQPQHF. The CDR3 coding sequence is TGTGCCAGTAATGACAGGGGGCAGCGCAATCAGCCCCAGCATTTT.

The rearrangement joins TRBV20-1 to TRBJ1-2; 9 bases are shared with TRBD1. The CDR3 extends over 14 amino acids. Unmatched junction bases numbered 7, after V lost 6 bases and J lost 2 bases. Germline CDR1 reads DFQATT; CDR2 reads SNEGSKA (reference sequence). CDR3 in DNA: TGCAGTGCGGGGGGACAGGGTTTAAACTATGGCTACACCTTC. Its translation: CSAGGQGLNYGYTF.

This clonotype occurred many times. The chain's CDR3 is CASSLSGNYEQYF. Written as DNA, the CDR3 is TGTGCCAGCAGCTTAAGCGGCAACTACGAGCAGTACTTC. V and J are TRBV7-9 and TRBJ2-7; TRBD2 might be the D (5 bases). This CDR3 spans 13 amino acids. V was trimmed by 2 bases and J by 3 bases, leaving 8 bases between them. Germline V gene sequence: CDR1 SEHNR, CDR2 FQNEAQ (reference sequence).

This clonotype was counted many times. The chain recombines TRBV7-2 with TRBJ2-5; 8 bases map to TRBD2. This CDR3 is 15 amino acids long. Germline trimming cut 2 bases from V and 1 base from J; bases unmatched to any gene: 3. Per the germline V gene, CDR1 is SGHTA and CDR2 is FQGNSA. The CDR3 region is CASSLTGTSQETQYF. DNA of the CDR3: TGTGCCAGCAGCTTAACAGGGACTAGCCAAGAGACCCAGTACTTC.

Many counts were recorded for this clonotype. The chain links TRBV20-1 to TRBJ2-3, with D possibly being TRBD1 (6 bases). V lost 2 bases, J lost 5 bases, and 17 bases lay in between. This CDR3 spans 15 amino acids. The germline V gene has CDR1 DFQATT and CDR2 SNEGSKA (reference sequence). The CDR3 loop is CSARIPSGAGDTQYF. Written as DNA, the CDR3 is TGCAGTGCTAGAATTCCCTCAGGGGCAGGAGATACGCAGTATTTT.

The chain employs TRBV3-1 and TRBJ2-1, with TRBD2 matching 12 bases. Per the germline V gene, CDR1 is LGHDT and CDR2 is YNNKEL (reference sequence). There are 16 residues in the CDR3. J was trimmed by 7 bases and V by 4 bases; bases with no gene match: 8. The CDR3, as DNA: TGTGCCAGCAGCCCGGTCGGGACTAGCGGGTCTAATGAGCAGTTCTTC. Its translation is CASSPVGTSGSNEQFF.

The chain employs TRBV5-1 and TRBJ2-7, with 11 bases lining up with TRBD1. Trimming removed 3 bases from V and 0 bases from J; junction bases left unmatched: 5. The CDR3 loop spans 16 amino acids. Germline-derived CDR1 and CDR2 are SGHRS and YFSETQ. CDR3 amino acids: CASSSGTGGSSYEQYF. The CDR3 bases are TGCGCCAGCAGCTCTGGGACAGGGGGGAGCTCCTACGAGCAGTACTTC. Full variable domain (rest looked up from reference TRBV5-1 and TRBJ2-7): KAGVTQTPRYLIKTRGQQVTLSCSPISGHRSVSWYQQTPGQGLQFLFEYFSETQRNKGNFPGRFSGRQFSNSRSEMNVSTLELGDSALYLCASSSGTGGSSYEQYFGPGTRLTVT.